This T cell receptor beta chain was retrieved from a study of blood T cell repertoires in COVID-19. Sequencing was performed with immunoSEQ multiplex PCR; in TCRdb, only in-frame clones are kept and a portion is missing. The sample carries some 170,000 clones, roughly 87% recorded once. This CDR3 is built from 15 residues. V gave up 2 bases and J gave up 2 bases; unmatched junction bases: 3. CDR1 and CDR2 from the germline V gene are SNHLY and FYNNEI. V gene TRBV2 combines with J gene TRBJ1-2; 9 bases match TRBD1. The sequence came from a human donor with acute COVID-19. The donor label of this sample is uncertain. Source material: PBMCs or T cells enriched from blood (not recorded which). Here the CDR3 DNA reads TGTGCCAGCAGTGAACTGGGACAGGGCAACTATGGCTACACCTTC. It specifies CASSELGQGNYGYTF.